This TCR beta chain was obtained from a study of T cell responses to AZD1222 COVID-19 vaccine (dated by TCRdb to about 2021). Describing the broader study: A total of 230 or so trial participants underwent TCR sequencing, of whom nearly 210 received two doses of AZD1222 and approximately 25 received two doses of the MenACWY control vaccine. Trial participants were enrolled by age into subgroups of 18-55, 56-69 and 70-plus years, and roughly 160, 29 and 62 TCR-sequenced participants, respectively, were included in these subgroups. Points the paper makes about the study in general: Reportedly, close to half of the unique spike-specific TCRs recognized epitopes lying outside the regions that are mutated in the B.1.351 and B.1.1.7 variants. The 56-69-year group was small, and its depth increase did not reach significance, likely because of low power. Conclusions about previously exposed vaccinees are limited because only a handful of AZD1222 recipients were SARS-CoV-2 seropositive at baseline. Most participants were white British and females outnumbered males, and the authors suggested that clonal diversity may have been underestimated. The whole spike protein was spanned by vaccine-associated CD4 TCRs, and dominant responses were seen in regions 160-218 and 743-854. After two AZD1222 doses, spike-specific TCR breadth and depth were significantly higher than at day 0 and than in MenACWY recipients. No day 14 peak-response samples were available, so repertoires were characterized only after the peak T cell response.

The CDR3 regions of human TCRbeta chains were analyzed by immunosequencing. The paper's data handling went like this. Repertoire TCRs were checked for matches against a reference library of SARS-CoV-2-specific TCRs that had been generated using the MIRA antigen-specificity platform. Breadth was defined as the fraction of unique TCRs that were SARS-CoV-2-associated, and depth was defined as the fraction of total T cells that were SARS-CoV-2-associated. Each spike-specific TCR was assigned to its reactive spike region and to a CD4 or CD8 class using the MIRA data. Log10-transformed breadth and depth values were compared by one-way ANOVA with Sidak's multiple comparisons tests. TCRdb provides this immuneACCESS table in a form limited to in-frame rearrangements. Some clones are lacking; in checked studies, under half of them reflect an unresolved V gene, and why the rest are absent is not known. V, J and clone size derive from that table, while D and trimming were established from the DNA sequence. Across this sample there are more than 150,000 clones, with around 94% seen only once. The ten top clones hold roughly 1.7% of the sample.

Regarding this clone: Its target antigen remains unknown. Base qualities are not recorded, but no much larger clone differs from it by a single base.

The germline V end is reduced by 4 bases and the J end by 0 bases; junction bases left unmatched: 10. The CDR3 goes from the cysteine to the phenylalanine over 17 residues. The kept DNA is CDR3 alone, 51 bases in frame from the first base. The germline V gene sets CDR1 to SNHLY and CDR2 to FYNNEI. Explained via the paper, the time point label denotes: about 28 days (+/-7) after the second vaccine dose. AZD1222 recipients with second doses at about 4 weeks or about 12 weeks were pooled, because spike-specific TCR depth and breadth did not differ between schedules. Vaccinee samples were obtained from the UK trials COV001 and COV002, which included a single-blind randomized controlled phase 2/3 trial of AZD1222 (ChAdOx1 nCoV-19) in healthy adults. Trial participant PBMC samples were collected at day 0 and day 28 after the second dose for TCRbeta chain sequencing.

The V and J segments used are TRBV2 and TRBJ1-1, and 8 junctional nucleotides match TRBD1. The origin of this receptor is an adult who received the AZD1222 COVID-19 vaccine. The sequencing used peripheral blood, collected 28 days after the second AZD1222 dose. The nucleotide sequence is TGTGCCAGCAGTGGGACAGGGAGGGCGTCCATGAACACTGAAGCTTTCTTT. It is translated as CASSGTGRASMNTEAFF.